These T cell receptor beta chains were read from a single sample in a study of shared clonotypes between healthy human individuals. The data were produced by immunoSEQ multiplex PCR, yet TCRdb's version contains in-frame clones alone and is incomplete. Here the sample spans 2 million to 2.5 million clones, 85% to 95% being singletons. Sequences were obtained from naive CD4+ T cells sorted from blood. These TCRs come from a man between 18 and 29 years old in good health. CDR3s include the opening cysteine and the closing phenylalanine or tryptophan. D genes are given only for firm matches. Size tells how often a clone was seen (once, few, many) or the class of an expanded clone, and some rows leave it out.

v_gene: TRBV6-6
abundance: -
d_gene: TRBD2
j_gene: TRBJ2-1
CDR3aa: CASSFEASGDEQFF
CDR3nt: TGTGCCAGCAGTTTCGAGGCTAGCGGAGACGAGCAGTTCTTC

v_gene: TRBV10-3
abundance: -
d_gene: -
j_gene: TRBJ2-3
CDR3aa: CAISELQGASTDTQYF
CDR3nt: TGTGCCATCAGTGAGCTTCAGGGCGCTAGCACAGATACGCAGTATTTT

v_gene: TRBV2
abundance: once
d_gene: -
j_gene: TRBJ1-2
CDR3aa: CASSAQGGAAYGYTF
CDR3nt: TGTGCCAGCAGCGCACAGGGTGGGGCGGCCTATGGCTACACCTTC

v_gene: TRBV11-2
abundance: -
d_gene: -
j_gene: TRBJ2-3
CDR3aa: CASSFLAAADTQYF
CDR3nt: TGTGCCAGCAGCTTCCTTGCCGCGGCAGATACGCAGTATTTT

v_gene: TRBV5-1
abundance: -
d_gene: -
j_gene: TRBJ1-1
CDR3aa: CASSGGHMAPEAFF
CDR3nt: TGCGCCAGCAGCGGAGGACACATGGCCCCTGAAGCTTTCTTT

v_gene: TRBV13
abundance: -
d_gene: TRBD2
j_gene: TRBJ2-5
CDR3aa: CASSLGLAGKETQYF
CDR3nt: TGTGCCAGCAGCTTGGGACTAGCGGGGAAAGAGACCCAGTACTTC

v_gene: TRBV19
abundance: -
d_gene: TRBD1
j_gene: TRBJ2-1
CDR3aa: CASSITGISQGVDEQFF
CDR3nt: TGTGCCAGTAGTATAACGGGGATTTCGCAGGGGGTAGATGAGCAGTTCTTC

v_gene: TRBV13
abundance: once
d_gene: -
j_gene: TRBJ2-2
CDR3aa: CASSQGERTGELFF
CDR3nt: TGTGCCAGCAGCCAAGGGGAGCGAACCGGGGAGCTGTTTTTT

v_gene: TRBV30
abundance: -
d_gene: -
j_gene: TRBJ2-1
CDR3aa: CAWNRGTANEQFF
CDR3nt: TGTGCCTGGAACCGGGGGACAGCCAATGAGCAGTTCTTC

v_gene: TRBV30
abundance: -
d_gene: -
j_gene: TRBJ1-6
CDR3aa: CAWSAGQPNSPLHF
CDR3nt: TGTGCCTGGAGTGCCGGACAGCCGAATTCACCCCTCCACTTT

v_gene: TRBV30
abundance: -
d_gene: TRBD1
j_gene: TRBJ1-2
CDR3aa: CAYLRQGAEGYTF
CDR3nt: TGTGCCTACCTCAGACAGGGGGCCGAGGGCTACACCTTC

v_gene: TRBV18
abundance: -
d_gene: -
j_gene: TRBJ2-5
CDR3aa: CASSQNYQETQYF
CDR3nt: TGTGCCAGCTCACAGAATTACCAAGAGACCCAGTACTTC

v_gene: TRBV9
abundance: -
d_gene: -
j_gene: TRBJ1-3
CDR3aa: CASSPVGGTSGNTIYF
CDR3nt: TGTGCCAGCAGCCCGGTGGGGGGCACTTCTGGAAACACCATATATTTT

v_gene: TRBV30
abundance: -
d_gene: -
j_gene: TRBJ2-5
CDR3aa: CAWSPEETQYF
CDR3nt: TGTGCCTGGAGTCCAGAAGAGACCCAGTACTTC

v_gene: TRBV18
abundance: -
d_gene: TRBD1
j_gene: TRBJ2-7
CDR3aa: CASSPAGQGYEQYF
CDR3nt: TGTGCCAGCTCACCCGCGGGACAGGGGTACGAGCAGTACTTC

v_gene: TRBV10-3
abundance: -
d_gene: -
j_gene: TRBJ1-2
CDR3aa: CAISGTGTGYGYTF
CDR3nt: TGTGCCATCAGTGGCACCGGGACGGGTTATGGCTACACCTTC

v_gene: TRBV5-1
abundance: -
d_gene: -
j_gene: TRBJ2-7
CDR3aa: CASSRAGTLSYEQYF
CDR3nt: TGCGCCAGCAGTCGTGCCGGGACACTCTCCTACGAGCAGTACTTC

v_gene: TRBV4-3
abundance: -
d_gene: -
j_gene: TRBJ1-6
CDR3aa: CASSQEAGSYNSPLHF
CDR3nt: TGCGCCAGCAGCCAAGAGGCTGGGTCCTATAATTCACCCCTCCACTTT

v_gene: TRBV14
abundance: -
d_gene: -
j_gene: TRBJ2-2
CDR3aa: CASSSWVGRRNTGELFF
CDR3nt: TGTGCCAGCAGCTCGTGGGTCGGTAGGCGGAACACCGGGGAGCTGTTTTTT

v_gene: TRBV30
abundance: -
d_gene: -
j_gene: TRBJ1-5
CDR3aa: CAWSVRGRNQPQHF
CDR3nt: TGTGCCTGGAGTGTACGGGGGAGGAATCAGCCCCAGCATTTT

v_gene: TRBV5-6
abundance: -
d_gene: -
j_gene: TRBJ2-3
CDR3aa: CASSLQGPDTQYF
CDR3nt: TGTGCCAGCAGCTTGCAGGGGCCAGATACGCAGTATTTT

v_gene: TRBV4-1
abundance: -
d_gene: TRBD1
j_gene: TRBJ1-2
CDR3aa: CASSQDDRVSNYGYTF
CDR3nt: TGCGCCAGCAGCCAAGACGACAGGGTTTCCAACTATGGCTACACCTTC

v_gene: TRBV10-1
abundance: -
d_gene: -
j_gene: TRBJ2-7
CDR3aa: CASSPGFPSYEQYF
CDR3nt: TGCGCCAGCAGCCCGGGATTCCCCTCCTACGAGCAGTACTTC

v_gene: TRBV7-2
abundance: -
d_gene: -
j_gene: TRBJ1-3
CDR3aa: CASSLLGSRNTIYF
CDR3nt: TGTGCCAGCAGCTTATTGGGAAGTAGAAACACCATATATTTT

v_gene: TRBV9
abundance: -
d_gene: -
j_gene: TRBJ1-6
CDR3aa: CASSRDAQSPLHF
CDR3nt: TGTGCCAGCAGCCGGGACGCCCAATCACCCCTCCACTTT

v_gene: TRBV6-6
abundance: -
d_gene: -
j_gene: TRBJ1-5
CDR3aa: CASSSRGGLSNQPQHF
CDR3nt: TGTGCCAGCAGTTCACGAGGGGGGCTTAGCAATCAGCCCCAGCATTTT

v_gene: TRBV30
abundance: -
d_gene: -
j_gene: TRBJ2-7
CDR3aa: CAYSGDYEQYF
CDR3nt: TGTGCCTACTCCGGGGACTACGAGCAGTACTTC

v_gene: TRBV7-9
abundance: -
d_gene: TRBD2
j_gene: TRBJ2-1
CDR3aa: CASSLGLAEVNEQFF
CDR3nt: TGTGCCAGCAGCTTGGGACTAGCGGAAGTCAATGAGCAGTTCTTC

v_gene: TRBV6-6
abundance: -
d_gene: TRBD1
j_gene: TRBJ2-3
CDR3aa: CASSYGSGQGADTQYF
CDR3nt: TGTGCCAGCAGTTACGGGTCGGGACAGGGGGCAGATACGCAGTATTTT

v_gene: TRBV28
abundance: -
d_gene: TRBD1
j_gene: TRBJ1-1
CDR3aa: CASCGQGLFEAFF
CDR3nt: TGTGCCAGCTGCGGACAGGGACTATTTGAAGCTTTCTTT

v_gene: TRBV19
abundance: -
d_gene: -
j_gene: TRBJ2-6
CDR3aa: CASSGVGANVLTF
CDR3nt: TGTGCCAGTAGTGGGGTGGGGGCCAACGTCCTGACTTTC

v_gene: TRBV6-4
abundance: once
d_gene: -
j_gene: TRBJ2-1
CDR3aa: CASSDSGRPPNEQFF
CDR3nt: TGTGCCAGCAGTGACTCTGGCCGACCCCCCAATGAGCAGTTCTTC

v_gene: TRBV6-1
abundance: few
d_gene: -
j_gene: TRBJ2-7
CDR3aa: CASSVNRAWSSYEQYF
CDR3nt: TGTGCCAGCAGTGTTAACCGGGCCTGGAGCTCCTACGAGCAGTACTTC

v_gene: TRBV11-3
abundance: -
d_gene: -
j_gene: TRBJ2-1
CDR3aa: CASSLDRLGAGDNEQFF
CDR3nt: TGTGCCAGCAGCTTAGATCGGCTCGGGGCTGGGGATAATGAGCAGTTCTTC

v_gene: TRBV10-3
abundance: -
d_gene: TRBD2
j_gene: TRBJ2-1
CDR3aa: CAISEVGGKSGGEQFF
CDR3nt: TGTGCCATCAGTGAGGTTGGCGGGAAGAGCGGGGGTGAGCAGTTCTTC

v_gene: TRBV29-1
abundance: -
d_gene: -
j_gene: TRBJ2-3
CDR3aa: CSIEKGTDTQYF
CDR3nt: TGCAGCATTGAAAAGGGTACAGATACGCAGTATTTT

v_gene: TRBV30
abundance: -
d_gene: -
j_gene: TRBJ2-3
CDR3aa: CAWSAGVPTDTQYF
CDR3nt: TGTGCCTGGAGTGCGGGCGTCCCCACAGATACGCAGTATTTT

v_gene: TRBV18
abundance: -
d_gene: -
j_gene: TRBJ2-7
CDR3aa: CASSPPVGLNEQYF
CDR3nt: TGTGCCAGCTCACCACCGGTAGGGCTGAACGAGCAGTACTTC

v_gene: TRBV28
abundance: -
d_gene: -
j_gene: TRBJ2-7
CDR3aa: CASTLDPGYEQYF
CDR3nt: TGTGCCAGCACTTTAGATCCGGGCTACGAGCAGTACTTC

v_gene: TRBV7-9
abundance: -
d_gene: -
j_gene: TRBJ2-2
CDR3aa: CASSLAGGDGELFF
CDR3nt: TGTGCCAGCAGCTTAGCAGGAGGGGACGGGGAGCTGTTTTTT

v_gene: TRBV7-2
abundance: -
d_gene: -
j_gene: TRBJ2-3
CDR3aa: CASSSSRTDDTQYF
CDR3nt: TGTGCCAGCAGCTCCTCGAGGACGGACGATACGCAGTATTTT